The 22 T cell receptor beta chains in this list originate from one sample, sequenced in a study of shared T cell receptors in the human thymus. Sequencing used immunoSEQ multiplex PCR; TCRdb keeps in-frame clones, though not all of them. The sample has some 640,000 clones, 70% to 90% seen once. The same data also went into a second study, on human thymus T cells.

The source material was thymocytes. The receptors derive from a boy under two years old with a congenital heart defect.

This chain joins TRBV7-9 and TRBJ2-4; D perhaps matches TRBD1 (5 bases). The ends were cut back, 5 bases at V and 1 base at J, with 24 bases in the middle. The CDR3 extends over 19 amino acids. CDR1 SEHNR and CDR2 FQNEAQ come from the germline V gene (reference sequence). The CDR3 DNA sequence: TGTGCCAGCAGCCGCCCCGCAGGGCGTGGAAGCCTTGCCAAAAACATTCAGTACTTC. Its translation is CASSRPAGRGSLAKNIQYF.

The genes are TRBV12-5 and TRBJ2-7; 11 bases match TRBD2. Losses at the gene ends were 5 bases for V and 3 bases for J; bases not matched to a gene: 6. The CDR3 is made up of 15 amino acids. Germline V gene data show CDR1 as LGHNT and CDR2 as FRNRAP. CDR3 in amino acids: CASGGPGLAVYEQYF. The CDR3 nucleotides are TGTGCTAGTGGTGGGCCGGGACTAGCGGTCTACGAGCAGTACTTC.

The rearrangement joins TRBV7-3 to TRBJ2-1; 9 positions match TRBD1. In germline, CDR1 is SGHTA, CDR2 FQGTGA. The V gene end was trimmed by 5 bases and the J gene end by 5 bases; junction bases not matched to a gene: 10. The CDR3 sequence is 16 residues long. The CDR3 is CASSPRGTGTHNEQFF. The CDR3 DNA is TGTGCCAGCAGCCCCCGGGGGACAGGGACACACAATGAGCAGTTCTTC.

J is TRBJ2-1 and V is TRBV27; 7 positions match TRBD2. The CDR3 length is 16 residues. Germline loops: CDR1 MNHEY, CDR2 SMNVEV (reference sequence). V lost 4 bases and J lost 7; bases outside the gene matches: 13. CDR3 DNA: TGTGCCAGCAGTTGGGGAAGGAAGCGGGAACTGAATGAGCAGTTCTTC. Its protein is CASSWGRKRELNEQFF.

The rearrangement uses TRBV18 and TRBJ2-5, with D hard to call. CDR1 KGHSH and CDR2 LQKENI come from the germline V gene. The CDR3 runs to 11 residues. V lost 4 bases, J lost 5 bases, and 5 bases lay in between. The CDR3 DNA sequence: TGTGCCAGCTCACACACCGAGACCCAGTACTTC. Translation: CASSHTETQYF.

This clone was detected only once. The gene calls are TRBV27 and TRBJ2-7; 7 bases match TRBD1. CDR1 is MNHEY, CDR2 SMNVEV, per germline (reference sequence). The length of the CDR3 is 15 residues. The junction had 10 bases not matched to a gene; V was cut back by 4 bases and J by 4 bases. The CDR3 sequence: CASSSENSGGYEQYF. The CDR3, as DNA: TGTGCCAGCAGTTCAGAGAATTCAGGGGGTTACGAGCAGTACTTC.

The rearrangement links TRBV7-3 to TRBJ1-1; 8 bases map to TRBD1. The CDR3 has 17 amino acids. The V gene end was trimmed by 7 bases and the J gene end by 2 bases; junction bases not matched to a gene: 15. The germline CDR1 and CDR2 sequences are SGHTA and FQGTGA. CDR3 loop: CASTGNQGARANTEAFF. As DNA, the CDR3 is TGTGCCAGCACAGGTAATCAGGGGGCAAGGGCTAACACTGAAGCTTTCTTT.

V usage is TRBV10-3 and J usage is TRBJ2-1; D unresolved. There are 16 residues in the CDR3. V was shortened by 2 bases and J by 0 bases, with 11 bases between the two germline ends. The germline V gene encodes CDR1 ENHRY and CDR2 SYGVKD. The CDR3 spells CAISEDTRSSYNEQFF. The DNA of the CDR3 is TGTGCCATCAGTGAGGATACACGGAGCTCCTACAATGAGCAGTTCTTC.

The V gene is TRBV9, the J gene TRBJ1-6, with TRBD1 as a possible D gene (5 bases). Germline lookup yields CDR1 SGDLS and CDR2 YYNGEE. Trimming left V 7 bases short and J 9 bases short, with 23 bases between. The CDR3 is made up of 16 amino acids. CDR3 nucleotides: TGTGCCAGCGGGGGGTTCCTGCCTAGCAGCAGTTCACCCCTCCACTTT. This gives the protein CASGGFLPSSSSPLHF.

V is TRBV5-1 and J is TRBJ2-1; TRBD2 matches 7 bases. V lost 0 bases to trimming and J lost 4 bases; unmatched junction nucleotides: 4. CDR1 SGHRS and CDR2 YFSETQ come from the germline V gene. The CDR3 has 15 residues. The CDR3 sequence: CASSLGQRDYNEQFF. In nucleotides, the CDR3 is TGCGCCAGCAGCTTGGGCCAGCGGGATTACAATGAGCAGTTCTTC.

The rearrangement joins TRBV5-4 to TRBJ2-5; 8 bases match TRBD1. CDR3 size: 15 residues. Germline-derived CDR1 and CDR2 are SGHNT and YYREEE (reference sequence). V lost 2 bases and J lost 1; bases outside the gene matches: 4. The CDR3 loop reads CASSLSGGLQETQYF. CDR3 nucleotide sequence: TGTGCCAGCAGCTTATCAGGGGGCCTCCAAGAGACCCAGTACTTC.

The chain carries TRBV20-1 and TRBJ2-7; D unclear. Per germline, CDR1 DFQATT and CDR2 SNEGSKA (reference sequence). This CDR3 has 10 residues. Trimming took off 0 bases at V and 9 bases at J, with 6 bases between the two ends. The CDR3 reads CSAREAWQYF. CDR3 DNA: TGCAGTGCTAGAGAAGCATGGCAGTACTTC.

The CDR3 region has the DNA TGTGCCAGCAGTTTACCCCTAGCGGGGAGGTACAATGAGCAGTTCTTC. Its protein is CASSLPLAGRYNEQFF. This chain links TRBV28 with TRBJ2-1; 9 bases match TRBD2. Germline CDR1 reads MDHEN; CDR2 reads SYDVKM. V shed 2 bases and J 4 bases; nucleotides not matched to a gene: 6. There are 16 residues in the CDR3. Combining the CDR3 with reference TRBV28 and TRBJ2-1 gives the whole variable domain DVKVTQSSRYLVKRTGEKVFLECVQDMDHENMFWYRQDPGLGLRLIYFSYDVKMKEKGDIPEGYSVSREKKERFSLILESASTNQTSMYLCASSLPLAGRYNEQFFGPGTRLTVL.

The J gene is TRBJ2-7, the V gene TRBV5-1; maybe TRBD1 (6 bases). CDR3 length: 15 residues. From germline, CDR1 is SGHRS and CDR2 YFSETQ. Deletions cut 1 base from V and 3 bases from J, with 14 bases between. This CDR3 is CASSLKDRFYYEQYF. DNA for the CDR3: TGCGCCAGCAGCTTGAAAGACAGGTTCTACTACGAGCAGTACTTC.

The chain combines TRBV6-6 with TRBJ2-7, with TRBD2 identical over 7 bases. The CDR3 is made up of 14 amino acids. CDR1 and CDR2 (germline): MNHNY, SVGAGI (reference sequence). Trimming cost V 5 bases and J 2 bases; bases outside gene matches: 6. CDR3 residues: CASSSGESPYEQYF. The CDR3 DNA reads TGTGCCAGCAGTAGCGGGGAGAGCCCCTACGAGCAGTACTTC.

This CDR3 is CASSLHPKREQYF. The DNA of the CDR3 is TGTGCCAGCAGCCTACACCCCAAGAGGGAGCAGTACTTC. The genes are TRBV7-6 and TRBJ2-7; unclear D gene. The germline V gene encodes CDR1 SGHVS and CDR2 FNYEAQ. This CDR3 has 13 residues. V was trimmed by 5 bases and J by 7 bases, leaving 15 bases between them.

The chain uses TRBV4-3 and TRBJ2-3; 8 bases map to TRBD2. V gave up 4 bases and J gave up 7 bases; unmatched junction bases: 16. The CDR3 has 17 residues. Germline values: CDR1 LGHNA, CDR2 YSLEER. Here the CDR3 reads CASSRRLKLAGDNTQYF. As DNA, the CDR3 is TGCGCCAGCAGCCGTCGGTTGAAGCTAGCGGGTGACAATACGCAGTATTTT.

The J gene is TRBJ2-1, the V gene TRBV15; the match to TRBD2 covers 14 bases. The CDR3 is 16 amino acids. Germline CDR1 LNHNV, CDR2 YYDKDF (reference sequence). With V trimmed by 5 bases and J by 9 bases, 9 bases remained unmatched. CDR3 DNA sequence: TGTGCCACCAGCCCTCAGACTAGCGGGAGGGTGTGTGAGCAGTTCTTC. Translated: CATSPQTSGRVCEQFF.

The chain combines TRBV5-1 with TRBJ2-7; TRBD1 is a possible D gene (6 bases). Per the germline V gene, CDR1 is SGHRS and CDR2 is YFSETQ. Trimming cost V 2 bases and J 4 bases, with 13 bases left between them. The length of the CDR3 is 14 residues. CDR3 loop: CASSLNRESYEQYF. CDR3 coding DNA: TGCGCCAGCAGCTTAAACAGGGAAAGTTACGAGCAGTACTTC.

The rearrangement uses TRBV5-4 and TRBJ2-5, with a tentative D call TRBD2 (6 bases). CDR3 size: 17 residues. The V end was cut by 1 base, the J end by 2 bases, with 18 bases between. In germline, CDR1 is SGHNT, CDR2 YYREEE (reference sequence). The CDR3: CASSLLGGTGTQETQYF. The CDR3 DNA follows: TGTGCCAGCAGCTTGTTGGGCGGGACGGGTACTCAAGAGACCCAGTACTTC.

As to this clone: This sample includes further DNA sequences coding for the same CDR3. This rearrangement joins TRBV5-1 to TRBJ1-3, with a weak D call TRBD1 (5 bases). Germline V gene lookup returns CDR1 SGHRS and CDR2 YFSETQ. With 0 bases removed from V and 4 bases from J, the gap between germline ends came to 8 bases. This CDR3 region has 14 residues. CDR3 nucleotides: TGCGCCAGCAGCTTGGCAGGGTCCGGAAACACCATATATTTT. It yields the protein CASSLAGSGNTIYF.

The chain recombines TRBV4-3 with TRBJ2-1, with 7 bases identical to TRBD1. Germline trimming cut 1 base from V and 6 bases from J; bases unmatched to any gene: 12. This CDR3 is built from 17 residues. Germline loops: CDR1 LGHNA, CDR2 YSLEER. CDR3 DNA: TGCGCCAGCAGCCAAGCCCACGGACAGGCGAGACTCAATGAGCAGTTCTTC. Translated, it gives CASSQAHGQARLNEQFF.